This TCR beta chain was recorded in a study of vaccination effects on CD4 cells after COVID-19. At the level of the study: The participants, recipients of two vaccine doses, got either BNT162b2 or mRNA-1273.

Sequencing was preceded by expansion of antigen-specific CD4+ T cells with viral peptide pools in the ViraFEST assay. CD4+ T cell isolation took place after less than 13 days of culture. Vaccine recipients had no previous SARS-CoV-2 infection; their nucleocapsid antibodies were negative. Some 2 million PBMC were seeded per well and grown in the presence of about 9 IU/ml IL-2 and 8.5 to 10 ug/ml peptides. The authors exchanged half the medium for IL-2 medium on days 3 and 7. Findings and caveats of the study: Few convalescent patients, and no early post-infection timepoints, were available to the study.

Points on this clone: The target antigen is unknown.

The CDR3 loop spans 14 amino acids. The ends lost 5 bases at V and 6 bases at J; junction bases unmatched: 3. The germline gives CDR1 MNHEY, CDR2 SMNVEV (reference sequence). TCRdb's table, derived via immunoSEQ multiplex PCR, lists solely in-frame clones and lacks some. The sample contains tens of thousands of clones, over 70% of which appear only once. The sequence was collected from a human donor who received a COVID-19 vaccine. Sequences were derived from CD4+ T cells from PBMCs cultured with HCoV-OC43 spike peptides, sampled before COVID-19 vaccination. Specified subset: HCoV-OC43 spike overlapping peptide pool stimulation. V and J are TRBV27 and TRBJ1-4, with TRBD1 matching over 10 bases. Here the CDR3 DNA reads TGTGCCAGCAGTCAGACAGGGGGCTATGAAAAACTGTTTTTT. The encoded protein is CASSQTGGYEKLFF.